What follows are 9 T cell receptor beta chains derived from one specimen sequenced in a study of post-analysis software for immune sequencing data. Overall study findings and caveats: Controls showed lower frequencies than patients for roughly 5 TRBV segments, and TRBV5-6, TRBV5-1 and TRBV20-1 were among these.

cDNA libraries of TCR beta carried unique molecular identifiers. One entry per CDR3 protein, called by TCRdb with MiXCR from the PCR reads. This sample carries around 710,000 distinct CDR3 sequences, approximately 44% of them seen once, and the ten largest clones take roughly 5%. The antigens these receptors bind are not known. Sequenced material: blood. The receptors were sampled from a girl aged 10-17 years with multiple sclerosis.

The chain joins TRBV3-1 to TRBJ2-6, with D unclear. Trimming took off 3 bases at V and 4 bases at J, with 10 bases between the two ends. CDR3 length equals 15 residues. Germline CDR1 is LGHDT and CDR2 is YNNKEL (reference sequence). DNA for the CDR3: TGTGCCAGCAGCCAGTATAGGGCCGGGGCCAACGTCCTGACTTTC. Its protein product is CASSQYRAGANVLTF.

A single count supports this clonotype. The chain joins TRBV7-9 to TRBJ2-3; D tentatively reads TRBD1 or TRBD2 (5 bases each). Germline assignment: CDR1 SEHNR and CDR2 FQNEAQ (reference sequence). The CDR3 is 14 amino acids. V gave up 5 bases and J gave up 4 bases, with 13 bases separating them. For the CDR3, the DNA is TGTGCCAGCAGCCCGGGACCCTCCTCAGATACGCAGTATTTT. Amino acids: CASSPGPSSDTQYF. The full variable domain, rest sourced from reference TRBV7-9 and TRBJ2-3, is DTGVSQNPRHKITKRGQNVTFRCDPISEHNRLYWYRQTLGQGPEFLTYFQNEAQLEKSRLLSDRFSAERPKGSFSTLEIQRTEQGDSAMYLCASSPGPSSDTQYFGPGTRLTVL.

This sequence joins TRBV27 and TRBJ1-1, with D possibly matching TRBD1 (5 bases). Germline CDR1 MNHEY, CDR2 SMNVEV (reference sequence). This CDR3 comprises 14 residues. V was cut by 6 bases and J by 3 bases, with 14 bases left in between. The CDR3 bases are TGTGCCAGCAGGTTCGGAGGGGCCGACACTGAAGCTTTCTTT. This gives the protein CASRFGGADTEAFF.

This clonotype was picked up a small number of times. The chain joins TRBV12-5 to TRBJ2-1, with D perhaps being TRBD1 or TRBD2 (6 bases each). Germline CDR1 LGHNT, CDR2 FRNRAP. The V end lost 3 bases, the J end lost 0 bases, and 9 bases lay between the germline ends. This CDR3 spans 15 amino acids. The CDR3 is CASGLGGSSYNEQFF. DNA for the CDR3: TGTGCTAGTGGTTTAGGGGGGAGCTCCTACAATGAGCAGTTCTTC.

CDR3 DNA sequence: TGTGCCAGCAGTTCAGAGTTCGGAACTGAAGCTTTCTTT. Residues: CASSSEFGTEAFF. The chain combines TRBV28 with TRBJ1-1, with D uncertain. V was pared by 4 bases and J by 5 bases, with 11 bases between. Germline V gene sequence: CDR1 MDHEN, CDR2 SYDVKM. CDR3 length: 13 residues.

CDR3 nucleotides: TGCAGTGCTAAGGCGGGCCCTCGGACGAGCAATCAGCCCCAGCATTTT. It codes for CSAKAGPRTSNQPQHF. This chain connects TRBV20-1 to TRBJ1-5; D unclear. Trimming took off 4 bases at V and 1 base at J, with 17 bases between the two ends. The CDR3 covers 16 residues. Germline CDR1 and CDR2: DFQATT and SNEGSKA (reference sequence).

The chain is built from TRBV20-1 and TRBJ2-3, with 8 bases aligning to TRBD2. The CDR3 loop spans 16 amino acids. Germline V gives CDR1 DFQATT, CDR2 SNEGSKA (reference sequence). J lost 3 bases, V lost 4 bases, and 12 bases had no gene match. Here the CDR3 reads CSATPREKRETDTQYF. The CDR3 coding sequence is TGCAGTGCTACCCCAAGGGAAAAGCGGGAGACAGATACGCAGTATTTT.

The chain has TRBV20-1 and TRBJ2-1; TRBD2 matches 14 bases. CDR1 is DFQATT and CDR2 is SNEGSKA in the germline V gene (reference sequence). CDR3 length equals 16 residues. V lost 5 bases, J lost 4 bases, and 7 bases stayed unmatched. CDR3 sequence reads: CSADSGTSGSYNEQFF. CDR3 nucleotide sequence: TGCAGTGCTGACTCCGGGACTAGCGGGAGTTACAATGAGCAGTTCTTC.

This chain links TRBV4-3 with TRBJ2-7, with 8 bases that match TRBD1. Germline CDR1 and CDR2: LGHNA and YSLEER. This CDR3 region has 17 residues. The V gene end was trimmed by 1 base and the J gene end by 0 bases; junction bases not matched to a gene: 8. CDR3 sequence: CASSQVDTGGNSYEQYF. The CDR3 bases are TGCGCCAGCAGCCAAGTAGATACAGGGGGGAACTCCTACGAGCAGTACTTC.